The T cell receptor beta chain under discussion was sequenced for a study of CD8 T cells in ankylosing spondylitis. Points from the study as a whole: There was reportedly significant enrichment of clones that were disease-linked in matched ankylosing spondylitis synovial fluid.

For TCR beta, libraries came from quantitative 5'-RACE with molecular barcodes. TCRdb recomputed calls from the 5' RACE reads with MiXCR, one row per CDR3 protein. Of 45,000 to 60,000 distinct CDR3 sequences in the sample, 7.4% were seen once. The germline V gene has CDR1 SGHRS and CDR2 YFSETQ. This CDR3 is 14 amino acids long. Trimming cost V 1 base and J 6 bases, with 13 bases left between them. Comment on this clonotype: Its target is unknown.

The sample was blood, either unsorted or a sorted T cell fraction (not recorded which). The sequence was obtained from a female donor with ankylosing spondylitis or in good health (not recorded which). The chain joins TRBV5-1 to TRBJ1-2, with D perhaps TRBD1 (5 bases). The CDR3 DNA is TGCGCCAGCAGCTTGTTCCTGGGGCGGGATGGCTACACCTTC. It specifies CASSLFLGRDGYTF.